This entry features one T cell receptor beta chain sequence. The antigen is undetermined. The method was immunoSEQ multiplex PCR; TCRdb's version includes in-frame clones alone and lacks a portion of them. The sample lists around 70,000 clones; 85% to 95% were seen once. The V gene end was trimmed by 1 base and the J gene end by 0 bases; junction bases not matched to a gene: 16. The CDR3 has 20 amino acids. Surgeons resected thymus tissue during corrective heart surgery. Among the donors, all were healthy Finnish infants having corrective surgery for congenital heart defects. The sample belongs to a study of human thymus T cells. General observations from the study: Within thymic and blood repertoires, V and J gene usage appeared to be biased. Related reports documented highly overlapping thymic repertoires among unrelated individuals.

The sample was thymus tissue. The TCR sequence derives from a girl in the first two years of life with a congenital heart defect but otherwise immunologically healthy. This chain joins TRBV23-1 and TRBJ2-7, with 9 bases lining up with TRBD2. TRBV23-1 falls under the ORF class, with uncertain function. CDR3 amino acids: CASSQCLAGVGEHSSYEQYF. The CDR3 bases are TGCGCCAGCAGTCAATGTTTAGCGGGAGTCGGGGAGCATAGCTCCTACGAGCAGTACTTC.